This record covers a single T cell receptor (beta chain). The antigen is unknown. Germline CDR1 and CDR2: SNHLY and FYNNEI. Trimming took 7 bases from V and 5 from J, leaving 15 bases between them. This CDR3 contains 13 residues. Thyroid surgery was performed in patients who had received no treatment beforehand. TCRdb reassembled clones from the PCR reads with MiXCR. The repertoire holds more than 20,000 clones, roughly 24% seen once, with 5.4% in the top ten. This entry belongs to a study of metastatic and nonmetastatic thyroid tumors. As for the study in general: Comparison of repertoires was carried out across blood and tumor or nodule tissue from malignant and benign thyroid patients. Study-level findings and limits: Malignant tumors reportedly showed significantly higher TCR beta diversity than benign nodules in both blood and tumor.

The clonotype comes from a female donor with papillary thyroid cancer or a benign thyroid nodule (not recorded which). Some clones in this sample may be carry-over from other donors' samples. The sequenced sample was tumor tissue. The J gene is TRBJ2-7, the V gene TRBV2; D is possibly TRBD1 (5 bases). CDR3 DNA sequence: TGTGCCAGCATAAGGAAGGGGCCCCACGAGCAGTACTTC. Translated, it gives CASIRKGPHEQYF.